This T cell receptor beta chain appears in the sequencing data of a study of shared clonotypes between healthy human individuals. As for this clone: Within the sample, other DNA sequences also encode this same CDR3.

Germline values: CDR1 SGHRS, CDR2 YFSETQ. This CDR3 is built from 15 residues. V was pared by 1 base and J by 4 bases, with 5 bases of the junction left unmatched. This table comes from immunoSEQ multiplex PCR, and its TCRdb copy is limited to in-frame clones, with some not included. Among approximately 500,000 clones listed, 79% were seen once. Source material: PBMCs. The chain carries TRBV5-1 and TRBJ1-3, with 7 bases aligning to TRBD1. The clonotype comes from a middle-aged woman in good health. Some clones in this sample may be carry-over from other donors' samples. The DNA of the CDR3 is TGCGCCAGCAGCTTGAGGGGGCAGGGAGGAAACACCATATATTTT. Translating gives CASSLRGQGGNTIYF.